A single sample gave rise to the 16 T cell receptor beta chains below, sequenced in a study of T cells after yellow fever vaccination. Using its own MiXCR run on the 5' RACE reads, TCRdb lists one record per CDR3 protein. The profile covers just under 600,000 distinct CDR3 sequences, with 13% appearing a single time and around 15% taken by the ten largest. The sample consisted of PBMCs, taken on the day of the yellow fever booster vaccination. The receptors originated from a man aged 30 to 45 who received the YFV17D yellow fever vaccine.

This clonotype has just a few counts. This chain joins TRBV6-4 and TRBJ2-2, with D perhaps matching TRBD1 (7 bases). The V gene lost 10 bases and the J gene lost 5 bases, with 20 bases spanning the gap. This CDR3 spans 15 amino acids. The germline V gene encodes CDR1 MRHNA and CDR2 SNTAGT. The CDR3 DNA reads as TGTGCCACCCGCCGTACAGGGGAGGTTACCGGGGAGCTGTTTTTT. Translating it yields CATRRTGEVTGELFF.

This clonotype has a handful of counts. This chain links TRBV18 with TRBJ2-7; TRBD2 matches at 7 bases. The ends lost 3 bases at V and 1 base at J; junction bases unmatched: 6. Per the germline V gene, CDR1 is KGHSH and CDR2 is LQKENI. The length of the CDR3 is 15 residues. CDR3 nucleotide sequence: TGTGCCAGCTCACCCGGGGGGACGCTTTCCTACGAGCAGTACTTC. This gives the protein CASSPGGTLSYEQYF. Full variable domain (remainder filled in from reference TRBV18 and TRBJ2-7): NAGVMQNPRHLVRRRGQEARLRCSPMKGHSHVYWYRQLPEEGLKFMVYLQKENIIDESGMPKERFSAEFPKEGPSILRIQQVVRGDSAAYFCASSPGGTLSYEQYFGPGTRLTVT.

This clonotype was recorded a few times. The rearrangement joins TRBV5-1 to TRBJ2-3; D gene uncertain. Per the germline V gene, CDR1 is SGHRS and CDR2 is YFSETQ. V lost 4 bases and J lost 4, with 16 bases in between. The CDR3 is made up of 15 amino acids. The CDR3 coding sequence is TGCGCCAGCAGCCACGATGGGCGGAGTCCAGATACGCAGTATTTT. This translates into CASSHDGRSPDTQYF.

This chain links TRBV29-1 with TRBJ2-6; maybe TRBD1 (6 bases). The CDR3 length is 17 residues. Trimming removed 4 bases at V and 4 bases at J, with 20 bases between. Germline CDR1 reads SQVTM; CDR2 reads ANQGSEA. CDR3 sequence: CSVVKPRTGIGANVLTF. The CDR3 DNA is TGCAGCGTTGTCAAGCCAAGAACAGGGATCGGGGCCAACGTCCTGACTTTC.

This clonotype was counted a few times. V usage is TRBV6-2 or TRBV6-3 and J usage is TRBJ2-7; 8 bases align to TRBD2. The CDR3 is 15 residues long. Germline CDR1 and CDR2: MNHEY and SVGEGT. J was trimmed by 5 bases and V by 7 bases; bases with no gene match: 13. The chain's CDR3 is CASNLRQREKHEQYF. In DNA, the CDR3 is TGTGCCAGCAACCTACGCCAGCGGGAGAAACACGAGCAGTACTTC.

This clonotype has just a few counts. The CDR3 protein is CASRQIAVANTGELFF. The CDR3 DNA reads as TGTGCCAGCAGACAAATTGCCGTCGCGAACACCGGGGAGCTGTTTTTT. This chain joins TRBV27 and TRBJ2-2; no clear D. Germline V gene sequence: CDR1 MNHEY, CDR2 SMNVEV (reference sequence). V lost 6 bases and J lost 0, with 14 bases in between. This CDR3 spans 16 amino acids.

CDR3 loop: CASRDSPTGELFF. The CDR3 DNA follows: TGTGCCAGCCGGGACTCCCCTACCGGGGAGCTGTTTTTT. The chain carries TRBV6-4 and TRBJ2-2; possible D gene TRBD2, 6 bases. The CDR3 totals 13 residues. V gave up 8 bases and J gave up 5 bases, with 12 bases separating them. The germline gives CDR1 MRHNA, CDR2 SNTAGT.

This clonotype has just a few counts. The V and J genes are TRBV5-6 and TRBJ2-5, with TRBD2 identical over 9 bases. V lost 7 bases, J lost 5 bases, and 9 bases stayed unmatched. CDR1 is SGHDT and CDR2 is YYEEEE in the germline V gene. CDR3 length equals 14 residues. DNA of the CDR3: TGTGCCAGCGGCCCCGGGACTAGCAGGGAGACCCAGTACTTC. Its translation: CASGPGTSRETQYF. Drawing the rest from reference TRBV5-6 and TRBJ2-5, the complete variable domain is DAGVTQSPTHLIKTRGQQVTLRCSPKSGHDTVSWYQQALGQGPQFIFQYYEEEERQRGNFPDRFSGHQFPNYSSELNVNALLLGDSALYLCASGPGTSRETQYFGPGTRLLVL.

This clonotype was counted only a few times. At one of its ends the junction is not consistent with the germline gene, which may arise from a read error. The chain links TRBV5-6 to TRBJ2-7, with D perhaps TRBD1 or TRBD2 (5 bases each). The CDR3 runs 14 residues. Germline assignment: CDR1 SGHDT and CDR2 YYEEEE. CDR3 nucleotides: TGTGCCAGCACCTTGGGACGGGGCTCCTACGAGCAGTACTTC. This codes for CASTLGRGSYEQYF.

This clonotype has more than one count but fewer than ten. The V and J genes are TRBV20-1 and TRBJ2-1; 11 bases map to TRBD1. Germline CDR1 and CDR2: DFQATT and SNEGSKA (reference sequence). The CDR3 is 13 residues long. The ends lost 7 bases at V and 6 bases at J; junction bases unmatched: 5. In DNA form, the CDR3 reads TGCAGTGGAGAGGACAGGGGGCTCAATGAGCAGTTCTTC. This translates into CSGEDRGLNEQFF.

This clonotype was seen a few times. The gene calls are TRBV3-1 and TRBJ2-1; 10 bases map to TRBD2. The CDR3 totals 15 residues. V lost 4 bases to trimming and J lost 6 bases; unmatched junction nucleotides: 6. CDR1 is LGHDT and CDR2 is YNNKEL in the germline V gene (reference sequence). This CDR3 reads CASSLLAGAVNEQFF. CDR3 DNA: TGTGCCAGCAGCCTCCTAGCGGGAGCGGTCAATGAGCAGTTCTTC.

This clonotype has just a few counts. The chain joins TRBV6-2 or TRBV6-3 to TRBJ2-2; D is undetermined. The CDR3 extends over 14 amino acids. V lost 7 bases and J lost 7, with 16 bases in between. Germline-derived CDR1 and CDR2 are MNHEY and SVGEGT. CDR3 nucleotide sequence: TGTGCCAGCACTCTCCATGAGGCAAACGGGGAGCTGTTTTTT. This gives the protein CASTLHEANGELFF.

This sequence joins TRBV5-5 and TRBJ1-3, with D tentatively TRBD1 (5 bases). The V gene lost 0 bases and the J gene lost 3 bases, with 7 bases spanning the gap. The germline CDR1 and CDR2 sequences are SGHKS and YYEKEE (reference sequence). The CDR3 spans 14 residues. Here the CDR3 DNA reads TGTGCCAGCAGCTTGGAAGGGGTTGGAAACACCATATATTTT. Its translation is CASSLEGVGNTIYF.

Concerning this clonotype itself: A single base separates this from a much larger clone, so it may be a read error. This chain connects TRBV10-2 to TRBJ2-7, with 11 bases that match TRBD2. V shed 10 bases, J shed 3 bases, and the junction held 17 bases outside the gene matches. Germline-derived CDR1 and CDR2 are WSHSY and SAAADI. This CDR3 region has 17 residues. CDR3: CATHSGTSGAHFYEQYF. As DNA, the CDR3 is TGCGCCACCCATTCCGGGACTAGCGGAGCCCATTTCTACGAGCAGTACTTC.

Only a few counts were recorded for this clonotype. This chain joins TRBV2 and TRBJ2-7; a possible D gene is TRBD2 (5 bases). Per the germline V gene, CDR1 is SNHLY and CDR2 is FYNNEI. V was cut by 7 bases and J by 0 bases, with 16 bases left in between. This CDR3 has 15 residues. The CDR3 protein is CASKEGSGSSYEQYF. The CDR3 nucleotides are TGTGCCAGCAAAGAAGGTTCGGGGTCCTCCTACGAGCAGTACTTC.

This chain joins TRBV19 and TRBJ1-2; 10 nucleotides match TRBD1. Trimming took 6 bases from V and 4 from J; bases not matched to a gene: 8. There are 15 residues in the CDR3. Germline CDR1 is LNHDA and CDR2 is SQIVND (reference sequence). CDR3 nucleotide sequence: TGTGCCAGTAGGGACCGGGACAGGGGTTCCTATGGCTACACCTTC. It yields the protein CASRDRDRGSYGYTF. The complete variable domain, with remaining parts taken from reference TRBV19 and TRBJ1-2, reads DGGITQSPKYLFRKEGQNVTLSCEQNLNHDAMYWYRQDPGQGLRLIYYSQIVNDFQKGDIAEGYSVSREKKESFPLTVTSAQKNPTAFYLCASRDRDRGSYGYTFGSGTRLTVV.